The 6 T cell receptor beta chains below were found in one sample sequenced in a study of memory CD4+ T cells and cytomegalovirus serostatus. The sort gate was single viable CD3+CD4+CD8-CD45RO+ cells for memory CD4+ T cells. Sequencing used immunoSEQ multiplex PCR; TCRdb keeps in-frame clones, though not all of them. Here the sample spans about 41,000 clones, around 79% being singletons. The specimen was memory CD4+ T cells from blood. The source is an adult in good health and CMV-seronegative.

V is TRBV9 and J is TRBJ2-1, with 9 bases lining up with TRBD2. This CDR3 region has 15 residues. Germline V gene sequence: CDR1 SGDLS, CDR2 YYNGEE. J gave up 8 bases and V 0 bases, and 6 bases lay outside the gene matches. CDR3 protein: CASSVVTSGFYEQFF. Written as DNA, the CDR3 is TGTGCCAGCAGCGTAGTAACTAGCGGGTTCTATGAGCAGTTCTTC.

The chain uses TRBV7-8 and TRBJ1-5, with TRBD1 matching over 7 bases. The CDR3 is 18 residues long. J gave up 3 bases and V 0 bases, and 11 bases lay outside the gene matches. Germline values: CDR1 SGHVS, CDR2 FQNEAQ. The CDR3 protein is CASSLAHRRQGLNQPQHF. The CDR3 nucleotides read TGTGCCAGCAGCTTAGCCCATAGACGACAGGGCCTCAATCAGCCCCAGCATTTT.

A single count supports this clone. V usage is TRBV29-1 and J usage is TRBJ1-2; D is unclear. Trimming took off 0 bases at V and 2 bases at J, with 13 bases between the two ends. The CDR3 sequence is 15 residues long. Looked up from germline, CDR1 is SQVTM and CDR2 is ANQGSEA. The DNA of the CDR3 is TGCAGCGTTGAAGAATTCAGCGGAACCAACTATGGCTACACCTTC. This codes for CSVEEFSGTNYGYTF.

J is TRBJ2-7 and V is TRBV9; 8 bases are shared with TRBD1. The V gene end was trimmed by 4 bases and the J gene end by 3 bases; junction bases not matched to a gene: 12. Germline V gives CDR1 SGDLS, CDR2 YYNGEE. The CDR3 totals 16 residues. Here the CDR3 reads CASSTQTGEIGYEQYF. The DNA of the CDR3 is TGTGCCAGCAGCACCCAGACAGGGGAAATTGGCTACGAGCAGTACTTC.

This chain joins TRBV5-1 and TRBJ2-2; D may match TRBD1 or TRBD2 (5 bases each). The germline V and J ends were trimmed by 4 bases and 1 base, with 11 bases remaining between them. The germline V gene has CDR1 SGHRS and CDR2 YFSETQ. CDR3 length equals 15 residues. CDR3 coding DNA: TGCGCCAGCAGCGTCGGGACGGTGAACACCGGGGAGCTGTTTTTT. Translation: CASSVGTVNTGELFF.

V is TRBV6-1 and J is TRBJ2-3; no firm D call. The ends were cut back, 4 bases at V and 3 bases at J, with 14 bases in the middle. CDR3 size: 15 residues. Germline V gene sequence: CDR1 MNHNS, CDR2 SASEGT. DNA of the CDR3: TGTGCCAGCAGTGTTTCGGGCCCCGGGACAGATACGCAGTATTTT. Translation gives CASSVSGPGTDTQYF.